These 30 T cell receptor beta chains share one sample of origin, sequenced in a study of metastatic and nonmetastatic thyroid tumors. TCRdb reanalyzed the PCR reads with MiXCR. The sample has about 59,000 clones, 15% to 20% seen once. Not a single patient had been given any form of treatment at any point before undergoing thyroid surgery. The sequenced sample consisted of blood. The source of these receptors is a male donor with papillary thyroid cancer or a benign thyroid nodule (not recorded which). Some clones in this sample may be carry-over from other donors' samples.

This clone was seen ten or more times. The V gene is TRBV4-3, the J gene TRBJ2-2; possibly TRBD1 or TRBD2 for D (6 bases each). Germline CDR1 is LGHNA and CDR2 is YSLEER. The CDR3 is 16 amino acids. The germline V and J ends were trimmed by 0 bases and 1 base, with 9 bases remaining between them. The CDR3 loop reads CASSQDRGRNTGELFF. CDR3 bases: TGCGCCAGCAGCCAAGATCGGGGGCGGAACACCGGGGAGCTGTTTTTT.

This clone was seen once. The chain is built from TRBV30 and TRBJ2-7, with a tentative D call TRBD1 (6 bases). The CDR3 consists of 16 residues. Germline values: CDR1 GTSNPN, CDR2 SVGIG (reference sequence). V was shortened by 1 base and J by 5 bases, with 21 bases between the two germline ends. The CDR3 region is CAWSDWTASLSHEQYF. The CDR3 region has the DNA TGTGCCTGGAGTGATTGGACAGCCTCATTGAGCCACGAGCAGTACTTC.

The rearrangement joins TRBV2 to TRBJ2-2, with 14 bases matching TRBD2. J was trimmed by 7 bases and V by 7 bases; bases with no gene match: 5. The CDR3 consists of 15 residues. Per the germline V gene, CDR1 is SNHLY and CDR2 is FYNNEI. The CDR3 here is CASKGTSGSGGELFF. The CDR3 coding sequence is TGTGCCAGCAAGGGGACTAGCGGGAGTGGCGGGGAGCTGTTTTTT.

A word on this clone: This sequence may be a read error, since a much larger clone differs from it by one base. This chain links TRBV28 with TRBJ2-3; D may be TRBD2 (6 bases). Looked up from germline, CDR1 is MDHEN and CDR2 is SYDVKM. This CDR3 contains 15 residues. Trimming cost V 6 bases and J 2 bases, with 15 bases left between them. The CDR3 reads CASSPGLFVTDTQYF. In DNA form, the CDR3 reads TGTGCCAGCAGCCCGGGACTCTTTGTCACAGATACGCAGTATTTT.

This clone occurred many times. The rearrangement uses TRBV19 and TRBJ2-6, with 7 positions matching TRBD1. The CDR3 totals 15 residues. V was pared by 4 bases and J by 0 bases, with 0 bases of the junction left unmatched. Germline CDR1 is LNHDA and CDR2 is SQIVND (reference sequence). CDR3 DNA: TGTGCCAGTAGTAACAGGGGCTCTGGGGCCAACGTCCTGACTTTC. It is translated as CASSNRGSGANVLTF.

Comments on this clone: Being one base from a much bigger clone, this may be a read error. The V and J genes are TRBV20-1 and TRBJ2-3; no reliable D call. This CDR3 spans 14 amino acids. Germline V CDR1 and CDR2: DFQATT, SNEGSKA (reference sequence). Trimming left V 3 bases short and J 10 bases short, with 20 bases between. In DNA form, the CDR3 reads TGCAGTGCTAGTGGTGGGGTCGTCCGAAAAGCGCAGTATTTT. Its protein is CSASGGVVRKAQYF.

In the case of this clone: This clone may be a read error of a much larger clone one base away. The V gene is TRBV9, the J gene TRBJ2-7; 7 nucleotides line up with TRBD2. Germline V lookup: CDR1 SGDLS, CDR2 YYNGEE. The V segment lost 4 bases and the J segment 6 bases; nucleotides outside the gene matches: 13. There are 15 residues in the CDR3. The CDR3 nucleotides read TGTGCCAGCAGCCCCGATGGGGCGGGGGATCGCGAGCAGTACTTC. It specifies CASSPDGAGDREQYF.

This clone was detected many times. The rearrangement joins TRBV20-1 to TRBJ2-1, with a weak D call TRBD2 (5 bases). This CDR3 contains 14 residues. Germline values: CDR1 DFQATT, CDR2 SNEGSKA (reference sequence). V lost 0 bases, J lost 7 bases, and 13 bases lay in between. CDR3 protein: CSARDQNRGNEQFF. CDR3 nucleotides: TGCAGTGCTAGAGATCAAAATCGAGGGAATGAGCAGTTCTTC.

This chain links TRBV7-8 with TRBJ2-7; 9 nucleotides agree with TRBD1. Per germline, CDR1 SGHVS and CDR2 FQNEAQ. V was pared by 1 base and J by 2 bases, with 9 bases of the junction left unmatched. The CDR3 is 17 residues long. The CDR3 reads CASSLGRFRTGAYEQYF. Written as DNA, the CDR3 is TGTGCCAGCAGCTTAGGGAGGTTCCGGACAGGGGCCTACGAGCAGTACTTC.

As regards this clone: This clone may be a read error of a much larger clone one base away. The V and J genes are TRBV29-1 and TRBJ1-2, with D possibly matching TRBD1 (6 bases). From germline, CDR1 is SQVTM and CDR2 ANQGSEA. This CDR3 has 13 amino acids. The CDR3 spells CIVEGQEVDGYTF. The CDR3 nucleotides read TGCATCGTTGAGGGACAAGAAGTTGATGGCTACACCTTC.

At least ten counts were recorded for this clone. One base away lies a much larger clone, so this may be a sequencing read error. Other nucleotide sequences from this sample produce the same CDR3. The chain uses TRBV12-3 or TRBV12-4 and TRBJ2-7; 11 bases map to TRBD2. The junction had 4 bases not matched to a gene; V was cut back by 3 bases and J by 6 bases. The CDR3 is 14 amino acids. The CDR3 region is CASSFLAGGVEQYF. In nucleotides, the CDR3 is TGTGCCAGCAGTTTCTTAGCGGGGGGGGTCGAGCAGTACTTC.

This clone was seen repeatedly, ten times or more. The CDR3 coding sequence is TGTGCCAGCACTCTGACAGGGGCATCAAACTCTGAAGCTTTCTTT. Amino acid sequence: CASTLTGASNSEAFF. The chain couples TRBV12-3 or TRBV12-4 to TRBJ1-1; 8 nucleotides line up with TRBD1. The CDR3 has 15 residues. V was pared by 7 bases and J by 6 bases, with 13 bases of the junction left unmatched.

Details on this clone: A much bigger clone sits one base away, suggesting this may be a read error. This chain connects TRBV12-3 or TRBV12-4 to TRBJ2-2; 16 bases match TRBD2. V gave up 4 bases and J gave up 13 bases; unmatched junction bases: 9. CDR3 length equals 16 residues. In DNA form, the CDR3 reads TGTGCCAGCAGTTCCGCGGGACTAGCGGGAGGGCCTGTGCTGTTTTTT. Translated: CASSSAGLAGGPVLFF.

Worth noting for this clone: An end of the junction differs from the germline gene, which may be a read error. V gene TRBV6-9 combines with J gene TRBJ1-1, with unresolved D. This CDR3 has 13 amino acids. Germline V gene lookup returns CDR1 MNHGY and CDR2 SVAAGI. CDR3 DNA sequence: TGTGCCAGCAGTTACCCGTTGATCTCTGAACCTTTCTTT. This sequence encodes CASSYPLISEPFF.

CDR3 nucleotides: TGTGCCAGCAGCCCAGGACTAGCGGGAGGTTCCACCACCTACGAGCAGTACTTC. This translates into CASSPGLAGGSTTYEQYF. The chain employs TRBV11-1 and TRBJ2-7; 14 bases align to TRBD2. V gave up 5 bases and J gave up 2 bases; unmatched junction bases: 11. CDR1 is SGHAT and CDR2 is FQDESV in the germline V gene (reference sequence). The CDR3 has 18 residues.

This clone was observed a few times. A read error is possible here, since a much larger clone lies one base away. The rearrangement links TRBV11-1 to TRBJ2-1; 10 bases are a match to TRBD1. The CDR3 has 16 residues. From germline, CDR1 is SGHAT and CDR2 FQDESV (reference sequence). Trimming at V came to 5 bases and at J to 7 bases, leaving 11 bases not matched to a gene. The CDR3 nucleotides are TGTGCCAGCAGCCCAGGGACAGGGGCATGGGTGAATGAGCAGTTCTTC. Protein: CASSPGTGAWVNEQFF.

This clone was observed a handful of times. The V and J genes are TRBV14 and TRBJ2-5; a weak D match, TRBD2 (5 bases). The CDR3 has 15 residues. CDR1 SGHDN and CDR2 FVKESK come from the germline V gene. The V end lost 6 bases, the J end lost 5 bases, and 19 bases lay between the germline ends. The CDR3 loop is CASSLLRASRETQYF. The CDR3 nucleotides read TGTGCCAGCAGTTTATTGCGGGCTTCGAGGGAGACCCAGTACTTC. The full variable domain, rest sourced from reference TRBV14 and TRBJ2-5, is EAGVTQFPSHSVIEKGQTVTLRCDPISGHDNLYWYRRVMGKEIKFLLHFVKESKQDESGMPNNRFLAERTGGTYSTLKVQPAELEDSGVYFCASSLLRASRETQYFGPGTRLLVL.

This clone was detected only a few times. The CDR3 end shows no conserved phenylalanine or tryptophan, and so a read error is likely. This chain uses TRBV6-2 or TRBV6-3 with TRBJ2-2, with D unclear. The germline CDR1 and CDR2 sequences are MNHEY and SVGEGT. Trimming stripped 7 bases from V and 7 bases from J, with 16 bases between. The CDR3 runs to 14 residues. The CDR3 bases are TGTGCCAGCATGTTGCGAAGAGGAGTCGGGGAGCTGTTTCTT. Encoded protein: CASMLRRGVGELFL.

This clone appeared many times. CDR3 nucleotides: TGTGCCAGCAGTTTCCTTCGGACTGAAGCTTTCTTT. Its protein is CASSFLRTEAFF. This chain joins TRBV28 and TRBJ1-1, with D uncertain. The germline CDR1 and CDR2 sequences are MDHEN and SYDVKM. The ends were cut back, 3 bases at V and 5 bases at J, with 7 bases in the middle. The CDR3 has 12 residues.

This clone was recorded many times. The chain has TRBV7-3 and TRBJ2-1; TRBD2 agrees at 14 bases. Germline CDR1 SGHTA, CDR2 FQGTGA. Losses at the gene ends were 5 bases for V and 10 bases for J; bases not matched to a gene: 7. The length of the CDR3 is 15 residues. The CDR3 region is CASSGGTSGRGEQFF. The CDR3 nucleotides are TGTGCCAGCAGCGGGGGGACTAGCGGGAGAGGGGAGCAGTTCTTC.

The chain has TRBV11-1 and TRBJ2-7; TRBD1 matches 8 bases. Germline V gene lookup returns CDR1 SGHAT and CDR2 FQDESV (reference sequence). CDR3 length: 15 amino acids. After removal of 7 bases from V and 2 bases from J, the junction contained 10 bases not matched to a gene. CDR3 amino acids: CASIRGQVIPYEQYF. CDR3 nucleotide sequence: TGTGCCAGCATACGGGGACAGGTGATCCCCTACGAGCAGTACTTC.

This clone was picked up many times. V gene TRBV9 combines with J gene TRBJ2-3, with 12 nucleotides matching TRBD2. This CDR3 region has 15 residues. CDR1 is SGDLS and CDR2 is YYNGEE in the germline V gene. Unmatched junction bases numbered 3, after V lost 4 bases and J lost 3 bases. The CDR3 sequence: CASSRTSGMTDTQYF. The CDR3 DNA is TGTGCCAGCAGCCGGACTAGCGGGATGACAGATACGCAGTATTTT.

The chain is built from TRBV12-3 or TRBV12-4 and TRBJ1-2; 12 nucleotides agree with TRBD1. V dropped 6 bases and J dropped 3; count of bases not matched to a gene: 5. The CDR3 sequence is 15 residues long. The CDR3 DNA sequence: TGTGCCAGCAGCTTGGGACAGGGGGCCGACTATGGCTACACCTTC. Its translation: CASSLGQGADYGYTF.

This clone has a count of ten or more. V is TRBV6-2 or TRBV6-3 and J is TRBJ2-5, with D perhaps matching TRBD2 (5 bases). V dropped 2 bases and J dropped 4 bases, with 11 bases sitting between them. Germline values: CDR1 MNHEY, CDR2 SVGEGT. The CDR3 runs 14 residues. CDR3 nucleotide sequence: TGTGCCAGCAGTTACGTACTAGAGGGAGAGACCCAGTACTTC. Amino acid sequence: CASSYVLEGETQYF.

The chain recombines TRBV28 with TRBJ1-1; TRBD1 is a possible D gene (6 bases). Trimming shortened V by 7 bases and J by 3 bases, and 12 bases separated the two germline ends. The CDR3 has 13 amino acids. Germline CDR1 reads MDHEN; CDR2 reads SYDVKM. CDR3 sequence: CASTQGWDTEAFF. The CDR3 DNA reads TGTGCCAGCACCCAGGGGTGGGACACTGAAGCTTTCTTT.

The rearrangement links TRBV7-6 to TRBJ2-5, with a weak D call TRBD1 (7 bases). This CDR3 has 15 amino acids. Trimming took off 1 base at V and 7 bases at J, with 16 bases between the two ends. Germline lookup yields CDR1 SGHVS and CDR2 FNYEAQ. CDR3 sequence reads: CASSLDLVQGGTQYF. CDR3 coding DNA: TGTGCCAGCAGCTTAGATTTAGTCCAGGGGGGGACCCAGTACTTC.

Turning to this clone: A read error may account for a junction end that differs from germline. The chain has TRBV19 and TRBJ1-5, with a tentative D call TRBD1 (5 bases). The CDR3 consists of 15 residues. CDR1 LNHDA and CDR2 SQIVND come from the germline V gene (reference sequence). The DNA of the CDR3 is TGTGCCAGTAGTATAGGGCGGGGGTTTAATCATCCCCAGCATTTT. Translated: CASSIGRGFNHPQHF.

This clone was observed a handful of times. This chain joins TRBV20-1 and TRBJ2-1; TRBD2 matches 8 bases. The germline V gene encodes CDR1 DFQATT and CDR2 SNEGSKA (reference sequence). The V gene end was trimmed by 3 bases and the J gene end by 9 bases; junction bases not matched to a gene: 10. The CDR3 is 14 residues long. In DNA, the CDR3 is TGCAGTGCTAGCAGCGGGACTAGAAGGGTTGAGCAGTTCTTC. This encodes CSASSGTRRVEQFF.

The chain employs TRBV30 and TRBJ2-2, with TRBD2 matching over 8 bases. V lost 1 base and J lost 6; bases outside the gene matches: 13. The CDR3 extends over 17 amino acids. The germline V gene encodes CDR1 GTSNPN and CDR2 SVGIG (reference sequence). The CDR3 DNA reads TGTGCCTGGAGTGGGATTATCGGGAGGGAGACCCCCGGGGAGCTGTTTTTT. This codes for CAWSGIIGRETPGELFF. Drawing the rest from reference TRBV30 and TRBJ2-2, the complete variable domain is SQTIHQWPATLVQPVGSPLSLECTVEGTSNPNLYWYRQAAGRGLQLLFYSVGIGQISSEVPQNLSASRPQDRQFILSSKKLLLSDSGFYLCAWSGIIGRETPGELFFGEGSRLTVL.

V and J are TRBV20-1 and TRBJ2-5; D remains unclear. From germline, CDR1 is DFQATT and CDR2 SNEGSKA (reference sequence). This CDR3 has 13 amino acids. Between the trimmed V and J ends, which lost 8 bases and 4 bases, there was a span of 17 bases. DNA for the CDR3: TGCAGTTTTATTGACGGCGCTCGAGAGACCCAGTACTTC. It encodes CSFIDGARETQYF.